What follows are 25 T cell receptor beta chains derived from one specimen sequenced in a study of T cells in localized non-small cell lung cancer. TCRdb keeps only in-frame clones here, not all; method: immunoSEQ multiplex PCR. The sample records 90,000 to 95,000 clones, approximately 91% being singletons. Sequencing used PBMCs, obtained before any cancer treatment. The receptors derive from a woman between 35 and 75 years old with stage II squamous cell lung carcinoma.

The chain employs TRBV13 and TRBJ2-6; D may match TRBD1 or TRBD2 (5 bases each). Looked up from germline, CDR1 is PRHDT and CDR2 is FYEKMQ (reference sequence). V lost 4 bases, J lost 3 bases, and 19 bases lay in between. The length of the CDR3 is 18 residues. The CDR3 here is CASSSSGPMQGGANVLTF. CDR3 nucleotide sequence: TGTGCCAGCAGCTCCTCGGGACCCATGCAAGGTGGGGCCAACGTCCTGACTTTC.

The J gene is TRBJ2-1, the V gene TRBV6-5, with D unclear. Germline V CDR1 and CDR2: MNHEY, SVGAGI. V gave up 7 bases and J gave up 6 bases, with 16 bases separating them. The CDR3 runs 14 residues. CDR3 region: CASTRFLGGNEQFF. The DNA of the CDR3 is TGTGCCAGCACCCGCTTCCTCGGCGGCAATGAGCAGTTCTTC.

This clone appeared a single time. The CDR3 spells CATSREQVNSGNTIYF. CDR3 nucleotides: TGTGCCACCAGCAGAGAACAGGTTAACTCTGGAAACACCATATATTTT. The rearrangement links TRBV15 to TRBJ1-3; TRBD1 might be the D (5 bases). The V end lost 0 bases, the J end lost 0 bases, and 9 bases lay between the germline ends. CDR1 and CDR2 from the germline V gene are LNHNV and YYDKDF (reference sequence). The CDR3 consists of 16 residues.

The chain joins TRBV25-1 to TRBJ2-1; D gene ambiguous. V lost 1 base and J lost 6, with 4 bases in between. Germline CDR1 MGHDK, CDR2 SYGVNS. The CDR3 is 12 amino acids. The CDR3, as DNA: TGTGCCAGCAGTGAATTCGGCAATGAGCAGTTCTTC. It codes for CASSEFGNEQFF.

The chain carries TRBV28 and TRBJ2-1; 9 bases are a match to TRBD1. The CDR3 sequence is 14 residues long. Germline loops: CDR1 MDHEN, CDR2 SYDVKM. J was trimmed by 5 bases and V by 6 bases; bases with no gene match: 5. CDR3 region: CASSLTGGNNEQFF. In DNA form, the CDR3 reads TGTGCCAGCAGCCTGACAGGGGGGAACAATGAGCAGTTCTTC.

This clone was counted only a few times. CDR3: CASSLDPNGETQYF. In DNA, the CDR3 is TGCGCCAGCAGTCTGGATCCGAACGGGGAGACCCAGTACTTC. This chain connects TRBV5-1 to TRBJ2-5; no definite D call. The germline gives CDR1 SGHRS, CDR2 YFSETQ. The V end lost 5 bases, the J end lost 5 bases, and 16 bases lay between the germline ends. The CDR3 has 14 amino acids.

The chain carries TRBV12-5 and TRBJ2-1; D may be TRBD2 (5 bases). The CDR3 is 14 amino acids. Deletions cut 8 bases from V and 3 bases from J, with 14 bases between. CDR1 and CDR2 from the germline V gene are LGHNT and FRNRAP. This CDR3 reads CASTPWTDYNEQFF. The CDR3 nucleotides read TGTGCTAGTACCCCTTGGACTGACTACAATGAGCAGTTCTTC.

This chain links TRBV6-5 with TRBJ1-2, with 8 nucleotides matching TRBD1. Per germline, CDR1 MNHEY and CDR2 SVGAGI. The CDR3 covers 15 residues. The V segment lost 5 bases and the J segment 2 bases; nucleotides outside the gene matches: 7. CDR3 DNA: TGTGCCAGCAGTAGATCTGGGACAGGCAACTATGGCTACACCTTC. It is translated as CASSRSGTGNYGYTF.

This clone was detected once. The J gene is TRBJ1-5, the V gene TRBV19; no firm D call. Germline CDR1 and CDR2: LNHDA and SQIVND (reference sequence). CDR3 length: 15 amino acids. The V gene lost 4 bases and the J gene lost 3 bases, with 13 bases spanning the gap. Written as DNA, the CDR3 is TGTGCCAGTAGTAAATCCCCGGGATTCAATCAGCCCCAGCATTTT. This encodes CASSKSPGFNQPQHF.

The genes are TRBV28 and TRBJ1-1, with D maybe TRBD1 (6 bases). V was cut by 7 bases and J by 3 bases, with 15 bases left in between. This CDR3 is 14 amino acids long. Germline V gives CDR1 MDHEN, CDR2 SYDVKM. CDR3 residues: CASIEGQGYTEAFF. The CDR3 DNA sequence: TGTGCCAGCATCGAGGGGCAGGGGTACACTGAAGCTTTCTTT.

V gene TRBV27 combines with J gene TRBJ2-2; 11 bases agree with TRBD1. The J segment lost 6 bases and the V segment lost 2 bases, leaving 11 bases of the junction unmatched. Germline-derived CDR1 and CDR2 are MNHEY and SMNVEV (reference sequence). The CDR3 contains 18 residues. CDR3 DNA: TGTGCCAGCAGTTTAGAGCGGGCTGGGACAGGGGGGCCCGGGGAGCTGTTTTTT. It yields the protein CASSLERAGTGGPGELFF.

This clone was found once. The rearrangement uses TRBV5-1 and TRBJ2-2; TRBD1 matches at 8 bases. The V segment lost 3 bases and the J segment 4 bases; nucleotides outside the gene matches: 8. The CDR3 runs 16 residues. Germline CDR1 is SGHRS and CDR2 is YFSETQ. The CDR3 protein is CASSSNQGAGTGELFF. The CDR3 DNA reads TGCGCCAGCAGCTCCAATCAGGGGGCTGGCACCGGGGAGCTGTTTTTT. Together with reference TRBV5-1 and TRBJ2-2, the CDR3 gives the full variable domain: KAGVTQTPRYLIKTRGQQVTLSCSPISGHRSVSWYQQTPGQGLQFLFEYFSETQRNKGNFPGRFSGRQFSNSRSEMNVSTLELGDSALYLCASSSNQGAGTGELFFGEGSRLTVL.

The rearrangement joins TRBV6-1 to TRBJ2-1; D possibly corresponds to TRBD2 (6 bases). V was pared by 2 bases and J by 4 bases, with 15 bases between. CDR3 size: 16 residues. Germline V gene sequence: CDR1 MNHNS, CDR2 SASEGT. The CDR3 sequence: CASSEFAAGDYNEQFF. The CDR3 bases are TGTGCCAGCAGTGAATTTGCAGCGGGCGATTACAATGAGCAGTTCTTC.

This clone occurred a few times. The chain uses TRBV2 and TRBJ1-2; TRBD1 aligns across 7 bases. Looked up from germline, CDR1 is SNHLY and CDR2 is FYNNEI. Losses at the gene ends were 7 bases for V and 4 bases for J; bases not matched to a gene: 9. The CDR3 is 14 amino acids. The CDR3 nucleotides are TGTGCCAGCAACGACAGGGCCAGGAGCTATGGCTACACCTTC. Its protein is CASNDRARSYGYTF.

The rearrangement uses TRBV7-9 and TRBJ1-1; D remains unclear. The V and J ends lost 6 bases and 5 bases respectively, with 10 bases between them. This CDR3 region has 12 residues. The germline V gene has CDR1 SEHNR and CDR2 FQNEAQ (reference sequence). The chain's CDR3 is CASSNIGTEAFF. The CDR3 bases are TGTGCCAGCAGTAACATAGGGACTGAAGCTTTCTTT.

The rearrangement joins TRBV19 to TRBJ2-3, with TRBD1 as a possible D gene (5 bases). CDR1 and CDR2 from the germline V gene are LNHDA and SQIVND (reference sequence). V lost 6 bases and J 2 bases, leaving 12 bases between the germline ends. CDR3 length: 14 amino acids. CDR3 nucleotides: TGTGCCAGTAGCCGTGGGGCAGCCACAGATACGCAGTATTTT. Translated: CASSRGAATDTQYF.

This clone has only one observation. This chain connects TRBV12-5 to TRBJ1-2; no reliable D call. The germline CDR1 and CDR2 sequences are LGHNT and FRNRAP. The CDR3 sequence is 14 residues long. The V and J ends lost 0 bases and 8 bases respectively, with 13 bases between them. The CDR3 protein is CASGLVLKGNGYTF. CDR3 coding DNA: TGTGCTAGTGGTTTGGTACTCAAAGGCAACGGCTACACCTTC.

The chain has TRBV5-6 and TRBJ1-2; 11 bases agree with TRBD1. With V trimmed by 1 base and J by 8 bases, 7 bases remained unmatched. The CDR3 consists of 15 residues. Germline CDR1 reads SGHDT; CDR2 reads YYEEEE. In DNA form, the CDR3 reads TGTGCCAGCAGCTTGCTGGGACAGGGGGTAGAAGGCTACACCTTC. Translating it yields CASSLLGQGVEGYTF.

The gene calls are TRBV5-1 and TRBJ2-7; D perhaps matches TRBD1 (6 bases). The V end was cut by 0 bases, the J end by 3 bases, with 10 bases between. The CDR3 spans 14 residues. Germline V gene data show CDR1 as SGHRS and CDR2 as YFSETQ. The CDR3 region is CASSLGQVYYEQYF. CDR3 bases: TGCGCCAGCAGCTTGGGACAGGTATACTACGAGCAGTACTTC.

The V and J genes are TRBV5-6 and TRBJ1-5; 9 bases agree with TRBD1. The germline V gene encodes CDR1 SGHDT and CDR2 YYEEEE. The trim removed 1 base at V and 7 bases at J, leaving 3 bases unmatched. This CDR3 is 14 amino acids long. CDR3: CASSLTGGGQPQHF. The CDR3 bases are TGTGCCAGCAGCTTGACAGGGGGCGGCCAGCCCCAGCATTTT. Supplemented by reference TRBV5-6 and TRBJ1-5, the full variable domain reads DAGVTQSPTHLIKTRGQQVTLRCSPKSGHDTVSWYQQALGQGPQFIFQYYEEEERQRGNFPDRFSGHQFPNYSSELNVNALLLGDSALYLCASSLTGGGQPQHFGDGTRLSIL.

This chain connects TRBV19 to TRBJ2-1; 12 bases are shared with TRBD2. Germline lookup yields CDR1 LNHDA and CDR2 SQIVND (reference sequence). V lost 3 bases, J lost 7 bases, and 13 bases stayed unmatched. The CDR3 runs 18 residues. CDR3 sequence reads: CASSIGPSGGAGKNEQFF. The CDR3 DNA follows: TGTGCCAGTAGTATCGGGCCTAGCGGGGGGGCAGGGAAGAATGAGCAGTTCTTC.

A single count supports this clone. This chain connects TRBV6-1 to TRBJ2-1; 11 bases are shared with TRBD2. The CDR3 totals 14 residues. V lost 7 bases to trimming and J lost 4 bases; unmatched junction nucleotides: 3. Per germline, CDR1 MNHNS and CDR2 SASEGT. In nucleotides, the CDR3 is TGTGCCAGCAACCTAGCGGGGGGTTACAATGAGCAGTTCTTC. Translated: CASNLAGGYNEQFF.

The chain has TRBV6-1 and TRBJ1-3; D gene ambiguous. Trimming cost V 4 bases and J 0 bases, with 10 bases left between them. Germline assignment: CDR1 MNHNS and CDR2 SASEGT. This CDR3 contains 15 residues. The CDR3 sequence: CASSGRLDSGNTIYF. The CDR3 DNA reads TGTGCCAGCAGTGGGAGACTGGACTCTGGAAACACCATATATTTT.

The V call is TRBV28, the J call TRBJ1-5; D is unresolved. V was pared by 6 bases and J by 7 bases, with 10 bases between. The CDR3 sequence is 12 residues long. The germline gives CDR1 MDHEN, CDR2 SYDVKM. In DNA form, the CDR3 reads TGTGCCAGCAGCCAATACATCCAGCCCCAGCATTTT. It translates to CASSQYIQPQHF.

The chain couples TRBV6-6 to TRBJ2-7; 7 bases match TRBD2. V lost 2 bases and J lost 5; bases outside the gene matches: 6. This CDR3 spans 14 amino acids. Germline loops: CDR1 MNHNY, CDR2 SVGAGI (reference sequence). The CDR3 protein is CASSYGGRSNEQYF. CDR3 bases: TGTGCCAGCAGTTACGGCGGGAGAAGCAACGAGCAGTACTTC.